The clone carrying this T cell receptor beta chain was counted only a few times. Its antigen is currently unknown. Included in the TCR beta cDNA libraries were unique molecular identifiers. It was from roughly 1.1 to 9.2 million T cells that 450,000 to 550,000 cDNA molecules came. TCRdb itself ran the PCR reads through MiXCR, one entry per CDR3 protein. Of around 400,000 distinct CDR3 sequences listed, less than 35% are singletons. This specimen comes from a study of post-analysis software for immune sequencing data. Study-wide background: Included courses were relapsing-remitting and secondary progressive multiple sclerosis; progressive-relapsing multiple sclerosis was also included.

General study points: Compared against controls, patients with multiple sclerosis displayed significantly lower normalized Chao1 diversity. Patients showed TRBV5-6, TRBV5-1 and TRBV20-1 among a few TRBV segments more frequent than in controls. Strong same-batch co-clustering of samples appeared with F measure clustering.

The CDR3 extends over 15 amino acids. Germline assignment: CDR1 SGHRS and CDR2 YFSETQ. V was trimmed by 0 bases and J by 3 bases, leaving 13 bases between them. Sequenced sample: blood. The clonotype comes from a girl between 10 and 17 years old with multiple sclerosis. The chain joins TRBV5-1 to TRBJ2-7; possible D gene TRBD1, 6 bases. The CDR3 spells CASSLGQERFYEQYF. The CDR3 DNA is TGCGCCAGCAGCTTGGGACAGGAAAGATTCTACGAGCAGTACTTC.